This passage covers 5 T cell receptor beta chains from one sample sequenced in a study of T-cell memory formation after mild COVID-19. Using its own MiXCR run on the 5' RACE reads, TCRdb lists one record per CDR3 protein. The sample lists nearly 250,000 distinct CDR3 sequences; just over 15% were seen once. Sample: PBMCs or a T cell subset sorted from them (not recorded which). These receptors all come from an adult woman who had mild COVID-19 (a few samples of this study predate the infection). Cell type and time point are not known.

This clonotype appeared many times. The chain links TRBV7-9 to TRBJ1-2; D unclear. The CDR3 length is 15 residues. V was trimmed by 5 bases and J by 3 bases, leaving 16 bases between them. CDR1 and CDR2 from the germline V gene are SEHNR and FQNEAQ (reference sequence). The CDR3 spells CASSRLDLYDYGYTF. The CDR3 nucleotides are TGTGCCAGCAGCCGATTGGACCTCTATGACTATGGCTACACCTTC.

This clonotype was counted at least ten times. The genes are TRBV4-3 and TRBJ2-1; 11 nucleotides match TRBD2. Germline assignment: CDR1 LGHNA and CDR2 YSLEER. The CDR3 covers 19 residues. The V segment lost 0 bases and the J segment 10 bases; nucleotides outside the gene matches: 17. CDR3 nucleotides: TGCGCCAGCAGCCAAGATCCGGTCAGACTAGCGGGATACCCCAGGGAGCAGTTCTTC. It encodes CASSQDPVRLAGYPREQFF.

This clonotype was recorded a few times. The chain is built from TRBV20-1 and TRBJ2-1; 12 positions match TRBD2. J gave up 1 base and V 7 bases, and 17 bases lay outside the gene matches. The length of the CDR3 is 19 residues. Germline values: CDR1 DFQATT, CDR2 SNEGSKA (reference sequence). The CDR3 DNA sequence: TGCAGTGGACGTGTGGGCCTAGCGGGAGGGTCCTCGTCCTACAATGAGCAGTTCTTC. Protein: CSGRVGLAGGSSSYNEQFF.

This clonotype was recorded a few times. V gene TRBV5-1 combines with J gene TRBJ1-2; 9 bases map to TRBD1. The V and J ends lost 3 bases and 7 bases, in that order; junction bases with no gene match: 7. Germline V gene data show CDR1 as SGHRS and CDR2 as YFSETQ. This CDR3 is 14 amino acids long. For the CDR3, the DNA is TGCGCCAGCAGCTCCGACAGGGGGAGGAGTGGCTACACCTTC. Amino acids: CASSSDRGRSGYTF.

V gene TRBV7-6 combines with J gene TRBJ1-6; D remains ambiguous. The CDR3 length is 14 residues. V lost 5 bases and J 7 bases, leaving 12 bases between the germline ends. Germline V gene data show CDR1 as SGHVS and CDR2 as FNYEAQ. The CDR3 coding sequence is TGTGCCAGCAGCCGTGAGGCGAAAAATTCACCCCTCCACTTT. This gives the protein CASSREAKNSPLHF. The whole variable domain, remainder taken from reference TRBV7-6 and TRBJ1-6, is GAGVSQSPRYKVTKRGQDVALRCDPISGHVSLYWYRQALGQGPEFLTYFNYEAQQDKSGLPNDRFSAERPEGSISTLTIQRTEQRDSAMYRCASSREAKNSPLHFGNGTRLTVT.